This paragraph covers one T cell receptor (beta chain) sequence. These data are taken from a study of blood T cell repertoires in COVID-19. The overall study: PBMCs, B-cell-depleted T cells, or T cells provided the cDNA or gDNA that made up the material.

The germline V gene has CDR1 SGHTA and CDR2 FQGTGA. The CDR3 has 15 residues. The V end lost 1 base, the J end lost 7 bases, and 14 bases lay between the germline ends. The repertoire was sequenced with immunoSEQ multiplex PCR; TCRdb's copy has only in-frame clones and lacks some. The data hold around 400,000 clones, with more than 70% observed a single time. The chain carries TRBV7-3 and TRBJ2-1; maybe TRBD2 (6 bases). The TCR comes from a woman aged 55-70 years with COVID-19, enrolled during active disease. Material for sequencing was peripheral blood. DNA of the CDR3: TGTGCCAGCAGCTTAATGGCGGGGCGGGAAAATGAGCAGTTCTTC. Its translation: CASSLMAGRENEQFF.